The T cell receptor (beta chain) under discussion was sequenced for a study of T-cell reconstitution after alpha-beta-depleted transplantation in children. Study-wide findings and caveats: Some patients' high day-60 TCRbeta diversity was traced to surviving recipient T cells and thymic progenitors. Once a year had passed after transplant, T-cell counts and diversity came mostly from newly produced T cells. Roughly two months post-transplant, alpha-beta T cells reportedly originated from several hundred graft clones that had expanded.

The CDR3 consists of 18 residues. The germline V gene encodes CDR1 SGHNT and CDR2 YYREEE (reference sequence). Unmatched junction bases numbered 15, after V lost 4 bases and J lost 5 bases. The library targeted TCRbeta and was prepared with unique molecular identifiers. MiXCR was run by TCRdb on the PCR reads, yielding one entry per CDR3 protein. Found here are about 110,000 distinct CDR3 sequences, about 9.4% of them singletons; the top ten hold approximately 36%. In its sample, this clonotype was seen many times. The antigen is undetermined. The sequences come from PBMCs, collected before TCRalphabeta/CD19-depleted stem cell transplant. The gene calls are TRBV5-4 and TRBJ2-3, with 11 bases that match TRBD2. The TCR sequence derives from a boy younger than 10 with acute lymphoblastic leukemia, due to receive a stem cell transplant. The CDR3, as DNA: TGTGCCAGCAGCGCCGGGGTTGGTAGCGGGAGGGATATAGATACGCAGTATTTT. Protein: CASSAGVGSGRDIDTQYF. Looking up the rest from reference TRBV5-4 and TRBJ2-3 gives the full variable domain: ETGVTQSPTHLIKTRGQQVTLRCSSQSGHNTVSWYQQALGQGPQFIFQYYREEENGRGNFPPRFSGLQFPNYSSELNVNALELDDSALYLCASSAGVGSGRDIDTQYFGPGTRLTVL.